Listed below are T cell receptor beta chains from one sample, sequenced in a study of CD8+CD57+ T cells in acquired aplastic anemia. Each CDR3 protein gets one entry after TCRdb re-called the reads with MiXCR. Seen here are 450,000 to 600,000 distinct CDR3 sequences, about a third observed once, and the top ten hold 0.82%. The sample consisted of sorted CD4+, CD8+, or CD8+CD57+ T cells (not recorded which) from PBMCs. The source of these receptors is a human donor with aplastic anemia. Both conserved end residues are part of each CDR3. The D gene is left open where the match is weak.

CDR3 protein: CASSFQDSRRQPQHF
D gene: .
J gene: TRBJ1-5
V gene: TRBV5-5

CDR3 protein: CASRTSGEETQYF
D gene: TRBD2
J gene: TRBJ2-5
V gene: TRBV12-3/TRBV12-4

CDR3 protein: CASSAELASHNEQFF
D gene: TRBD2
J gene: TRBJ2-1
V gene: TRBV6-1

CDR3 protein: CASSKRQRPLGNQPQHF
D gene: .
J gene: TRBJ1-5
V gene: TRBV2

CDR3 protein: CASSVLTF
D gene: .
J gene: TRBJ2-6
V gene: TRBV9

CDR3 protein: CASRADGLGVSYEQYF
D gene: .
J gene: TRBJ2-7
V gene: TRBV6-1

CDR3 protein: CSVGPTGAGTEAFF
D gene: TRBD1
J gene: TRBJ1-1
V gene: TRBV29-1

CDR3 protein: CATSDRTYEQYF
D gene: .
J gene: TRBJ2-7
V gene: TRBV24-1

CDR3 protein: CASSQPGTSSEQYF
D gene: TRBD2
J gene: TRBJ2-7
V gene: TRBV2

CDR3 protein: CASSQRTGLGEQYF
D gene: .
J gene: TRBJ2-7
V gene: TRBV3-1

CDR3 protein: CASSDLRNDRQFF
D gene: .
J gene: TRBJ2-1
V gene: TRBV10-2